The sequence of this TCR beta chain was determined in a study of cytomegalovirus exposure and HLA in healthy donors. Whole-study context: Researchers found that 81% of about 400 genotyped donors fell within the Caucasian-associated ancestry cluster. Study results and limitations: Later analysis suggested links between common viral pathogens and several top significant clusters. The investigators catalogued 150 or so TCR beta chains as cytomegalovirus-associated. Most TCR sequences proved rare, with some public TCRs found in many donors.

The CDR3 has 15 amino acids. Germline-derived CDR1 and CDR2 are SGHNT and YYREEE (reference sequence). J was trimmed by 3 bases and V by 3 bases; bases with no gene match: 5. In regard to this clone: Its antigen is unknown.

PCR employed 60 Vbeta and 13 Jbeta primers. Clones were sequenced by immunoSEQ multiplex PCR, and TCRdb holds only the in-frame ones, with some missing. Of some 90,000 clones detected, roughly 81% appear once; the ten largest clones hold approximately 1.5%. The sample was PBMCs. The chain couples TRBV5-4 to TRBJ1-2; the match to TRBD1 covers 10 bases. The TCR originated in a man between 35 and 55 years old in good health and CMV-seronegative. In nucleotides, the CDR3 is TGTGCCAGCAGCTCCGGACAGGGGGGCTACTATGGCTACACCTTC. Translation gives CASSSGQGGYYGYTF.